The sequence of this T cell receptor (beta chain) was determined in a study of regulatory T cells in long-lasting Graves disease. In building TCR beta libraries, iRepertoire HTBI primers were used together with Arm-PCR of CDR3 regions. TCRdb fed the multiplex PCR reads into MiXCR, producing one record per CDR3 protein. The table includes about 620,000 distinct CDR3 sequences, about 15% detected once. Trimming took 5 bases from V and 4 from J, leaving 16 bases between them. The germline V gene has CDR1 SGHRS and CDR2 YFSETQ. There are 14 residues in the CDR3. Time point of the sample: newly diagnosed GD, antithyroid drugs for less than 3 months. With RNA extracted from PBMCs as input, the TCR library was made. Staff took around 9 milliliters of peripheral blood and put it into EDTA tubes. Study-wide findings and caveats: Newly diagnosed Graves' patients had higher TCR diversity than persistent ones.

Worth noting for this clonotype: Its antigen is not identified.

The data also belong to a second study, concerning T cells in Graves' hyperthyroidism and ophthalmopathy. That source adds: With a duration under 2 months, the hyperthyroidism was newly diagnosed in patients aged 18 to 65. HTBI primers were the set used in a first-round RT-PCR of the TCR CDR3.

Sequences were derived from peripheral blood mononuclear cells (PBMCs), sampled at new diagnosis, from a patient treated with antithyroid drugs. This sequence originates from a woman in her 30s with Graves disease. V usage is TRBV5-1 and J usage is TRBJ2-7, with D possibly matching TRBD2 (6 bases). CDR3 region: CASSVAGKSYEQYF. The CDR3 region has the DNA TGCGCCAGCAGTGTGGCGGGAAAGTCGTACGAGCAGTACTTC.